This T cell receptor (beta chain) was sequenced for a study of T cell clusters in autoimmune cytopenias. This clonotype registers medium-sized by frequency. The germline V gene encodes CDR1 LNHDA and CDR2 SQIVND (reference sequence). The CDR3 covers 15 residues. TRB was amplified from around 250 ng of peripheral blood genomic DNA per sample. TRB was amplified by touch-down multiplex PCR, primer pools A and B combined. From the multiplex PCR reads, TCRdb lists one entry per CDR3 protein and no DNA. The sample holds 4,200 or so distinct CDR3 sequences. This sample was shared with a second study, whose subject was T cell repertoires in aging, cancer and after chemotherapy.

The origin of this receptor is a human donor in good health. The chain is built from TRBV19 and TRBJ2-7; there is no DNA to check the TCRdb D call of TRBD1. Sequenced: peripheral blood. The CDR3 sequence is CASSRGGQGNYEQYF.